The 25 T cell receptor beta chains given below trace back to one sample, sequenced in a study of T cell changes during pregnancy in multiple sclerosis. Profiling relied on immunoSEQ multiplex PCR, and the TCRdb table lists in-frame clones only, not all of them. Here the sample spans roughly 99,000 clones, under 95% being singletons. The source material was peripheral blood, sampled after pregnancy. The receptor set was obtained from a female donor in good health, enrolled as a control in a pregnancy study.

The chain combines TRBV5-1 with TRBJ2-5; tentatively, D is TRBD2 (6 bases). Trimming shortened V by 2 bases and J by 2 bases, and 19 bases separated the two germline ends. This CDR3 comprises 17 residues. CDR1 is SGHRS and CDR2 is YFSETQ in the germline V gene. The DNA for the CDR3 is TGCGCCAGCAGCTTCGAATTTGGAGGAGGGTCTCAAGAGACCCAGTACTTC. Translating it yields CASSFEFGGGSQETQYF.

This chain uses TRBV10-2 with TRBJ1-3; the D gene is possibly TRBD1 (5 bases). Germline assignment: CDR1 WSHSY and CDR2 SAAADI. V lost 6 bases and J lost 4, with 13 bases in between. This CDR3 spans 14 amino acids. CDR3 in amino acids: CASSPDRYGNTIYF. In DNA form, the CDR3 reads TGCGCCAGCAGCCCAGACAGATACGGAAACACCATATATTTT.

The J gene is TRBJ2-7, the V gene TRBV18; 9 bases fit TRBD2. After removal of 0 bases from V and 3 bases from J, the junction contained 3 bases not matched to a gene. Germline lookup yields CDR1 KGHSH and CDR2 LQKENI. This CDR3 contains 15 residues. CDR3 nucleotides: TGTGCCAGCTCACCACCTAGCGGGAGCGACTACGAGCAGTACTTC. The encoded protein is CASSPPSGSDYEQYF.

The gene calls are TRBV5-1 and TRBJ1-3, with D possibly matching TRBD1 (6 bases). The V end lost 4 bases, the J end lost 2 bases, and 13 bases lay between the germline ends. This CDR3 spans 15 amino acids. The V gene's germline CDR1 is SGHRS and CDR2 YFSETQ. The CDR3 nucleotides are TGCGCCAGCAGCCCCGACAGGAACCCTGGAAACACCATATATTTT. Amino acids: CASSPDRNPGNTIYF.

The chain has TRBV29-1 and TRBJ1-2; D is possibly TRBD1 (6 bases). This CDR3 contains 13 residues. Germline CDR1 reads SQVTM; CDR2 reads ANQGSEA. V was trimmed by 0 bases and J by 7 bases, leaving 12 bases between them. The CDR3: CSVEDLNRAGYTF. The CDR3, as DNA: TGCAGCGTTGAAGATCTTAACAGGGCTGGCTACACCTTC.

The rearrangement uses TRBV11-3 and TRBJ2-1; 9 bases agree with TRBD1. Germline V CDR1 and CDR2: SGHNT, YENEEA. This CDR3 contains 19 residues. The trim removed 5 bases at V and 4 bases at J, leaving 18 bases unmatched. The CDR3 loop reads CASSPSANFGTGPYNEQFF. CDR3 in DNA: TGTGCCAGCAGCCCCTCGGCCAATTTCGGGACAGGGCCATACAATGAGCAGTTCTTC.

The chain combines TRBV28 with TRBJ2-7; TRBD2 matches at 11 bases. The length of the CDR3 is 18 residues. CDR1 is MDHEN, CDR2 SYDVKM, per germline. V lost 6 bases and J lost 0; bases outside the gene matches: 13. The CDR3 DNA sequence: TGTGCCAGCAGCCATGGGCGACTAGCGGGACCCAGCTCCTACGAGCAGTACTTC. This translates into CASSHGRLAGPSSYEQYF. Supplemented by reference TRBV28 and TRBJ2-7, the full variable domain reads DVKVTQSSRYLVKRTGEKVFLECVQDMDHENMFWYRQDPGLGLRLIYFSYDVKMKEKGDIPEGYSVSREKKERFSLILESASTNQTSMYLCASSHGRLAGPSSYEQYFGPGTRLTVT.

V is TRBV29-1 and J is TRBJ2-2; D possibly corresponds to TRBD2 (6 bases). The germline V and J ends were trimmed by 5 bases and 4 bases, with 17 bases remaining between them. Germline V gives CDR1 SQVTM, CDR2 ANQGSEA. This CDR3 contains 15 residues. CDR3 region: CSVFHPAGGTGELFF. In nucleotides, the CDR3 is TGCAGCGTTTTCCATCCGGCCGGGGGCACCGGGGAGCTGTTTTTT.

The genes are TRBV4-1 and TRBJ2-1; 8 nucleotides line up with TRBD2. The ends lost 3 bases at V and 2 bases at J; junction bases unmatched: 9. Looked up from germline, CDR1 is MGHRA and CDR2 is YSYEKL. CDR3 size: 17 residues. Here the CDR3 DNA reads TGCGCCAGCAGCCATCCCAAAGGTAGCGGGGCCTACAATGAGCAGTTCTTC. Amino acid sequence: CASSHPKGSGAYNEQFF.

This chain uses TRBV9 with TRBJ2-6; D gene uncertain. Germline V CDR1 and CDR2: SGDLS, YYNGEE. Trimming removed 0 bases from V and 2 bases from J, with 6 bases in between. This CDR3 is built from 15 residues. CDR3 DNA sequence: TGTGCCAGCAGCGTAGAAAGCACTGGGGCCAACGTCCTGACTTTC. This gives the protein CASSVESTGANVLTF.

The V and J genes are TRBV19 and TRBJ2-2; TRBD2 matches at 8 bases. Germline loops: CDR1 LNHDA, CDR2 SQIVND (reference sequence). After removal of 4 bases from V and 5 bases from J, the junction contained 15 bases not matched to a gene. The CDR3 sequence is 18 residues long. CDR3 residues: CASSKVRVAGGWTGELFF. The DNA for the CDR3 is TGTGCCAGTAGTAAGGTCCGGGTGGCGGGGGGATGGACCGGGGAGCTGTTTTTT.

The genes are TRBV30 and TRBJ2-1; 7 nucleotides agree with TRBD1. This CDR3 has 13 amino acids. The V and J ends lost 5 bases and 7 bases, in that order; junction bases with no gene match: 8. Germline V lookup: CDR1 GTSNPN, CDR2 SVGIG (reference sequence). CDR3 nucleotides: TGTGCCTGGGTTCACAGGGGCTCAAATGAGCAGTTCTTC. This gives the protein CAWVHRGSNEQFF.

V and J are TRBV7-9 and TRBJ1-1, with TRBD1 matching over 7 bases. The J segment lost 1 base and the V segment lost 6 bases, leaving 11 bases of the junction unmatched. The CDR3 sequence is 16 residues long. Germline V gene sequence: CDR1 SEHNR, CDR2 FQNEAQ (reference sequence). The DNA of the CDR3 is TGTGCCAGCAGGGCCGGACAGGTAGTATGGAACACTGAAGCTTTCTTT. This gives the protein CASRAGQVVWNTEAFF.

The chain uses TRBV7-2 and TRBJ1-4, with 8 bases matching TRBD1. CDR1 is SGHTA, CDR2 FQGNSA, per germline. This CDR3 has 15 residues. The V and J ends lost 5 bases and 4 bases, in that order; junction bases with no gene match: 6. CDR3: CASSAGQGFNEKLFF. The CDR3 DNA reads TGTGCCAGCAGCGCCGGACAGGGTTTTAATGAAAAACTGTTTTTT.

V gene TRBV7-6 combines with J gene TRBJ2-7; TRBD2 is a possible D gene (5 bases). CDR3 length: 14 residues. V lost 5 bases and J lost 5, with 16 bases in between. CDR1 and CDR2 (germline): SGHVS, FNYEAQ. The CDR3 region has the DNA TGTGCCAGCAGCCCCTCGGAGGTGATCAACGAGCAGTACTTC. Its translation: CASSPSEVINEQYF.

This chain uses TRBV6-1 with TRBJ2-3; 13 positions agree with TRBD2. The CDR3 totals 16 residues. The ends lost 3 bases at V and 8 bases at J; junction bases unmatched: 8. The V gene's germline CDR1 is MNHNS and CDR2 SASEGT. CDR3 protein: CASSDILAGGLGTQYF. CDR3 nucleotides: TGTGCCAGCAGTGACATACTAGCGGGGGGGCTGGGTACGCAGTATTTT.

The chain employs TRBV27 and TRBJ2-3; D may be TRBD1 (5 bases). Trimming pared 3 bases from V and 1 base from J, leaving 8 bases between. This CDR3 region has 14 residues. CDR1 and CDR2 from the germline V gene are MNHEY and SMNVEV (reference sequence). The CDR3 here is CASSFQQGTDTQYF. Here the CDR3 DNA reads TGTGCCAGCAGTTTTCAACAGGGCACAGATACGCAGTATTTT.

The rearrangement links TRBV5-1 to TRBJ2-1, with 8 bases identical to TRBD1. This CDR3 is built from 15 residues. Germline V gene sequence: CDR1 SGHRS, CDR2 YFSETQ. Trimming took 2 bases from V and 4 from J; bases not matched to a gene: 5. CDR3 amino acids: CASSLPGQVYNEQFF. CDR3 coding DNA: TGCGCCAGCAGCTTACCGGGACAGGTTTACAATGAGCAGTTCTTC.

The chain carries TRBV25-1 and TRBJ1-2; D remains unclear. Germline V lookup: CDR1 MGHDK, CDR2 SYGVNS. The CDR3 covers 13 residues. V lost 1 base to trimming and J lost 7 bases, with 10 bases between them. CDR3 sequence: CASSELSTGGYTF. CDR3 coding DNA: TGTGCCAGCAGTGAATTAAGCACGGGTGGCTACACCTTC.

V and J are TRBV29-1 and TRBJ1-1; D may be TRBD1 (5 bases). CDR1 is SQVTM and CDR2 is ANQGSEA in the germline V gene. The CDR3 runs to 15 residues. The V end lost 7 bases, the J end lost 0 bases, and 18 bases lay between the germline ends. The CDR3 region has the DNA TGCAGCGCCCTATACGCCGACAGTCTGAACACTGAAGCTTTCTTT. It encodes CSALYADSLNTEAFF.

The rearrangement links TRBV13 to TRBJ1-5; D ambiguous. V gave up 5 bases and J gave up 0 bases, with 5 bases separating them. From germline, CDR1 is PRHDT and CDR2 FYEKMQ (reference sequence). The CDR3 extends over 13 amino acids. CDR3 region: CASSPGSNQPQHF. The CDR3 nucleotides are TGTGCCAGCAGCCCAGGTAGCAATCAGCCCCAGCATTTT.

The chain links TRBV6-5 to TRBJ2-7; D might be TRBD2 (5 bases). Germline values: CDR1 MNHEY, CDR2 SVGAGI. V lost 2 bases to trimming and J lost 1 base, with 12 bases between them. This CDR3 comprises 15 residues. The DNA for the CDR3 is TGTGCCAGCAGTTACGGGAGCAGTATATCCTACGAGCAGTACTTC. Its translation: CASSYGSSISYEQYF.

The chain employs TRBV27 and TRBJ2-7, with 8 bases lining up with TRBD1. This CDR3 is built from 15 residues. V lost 5 bases to trimming and J lost 2 bases; unmatched junction nucleotides: 8. The V gene's germline CDR1 is MNHEY and CDR2 SMNVEV (reference sequence). The CDR3, as DNA: TGTGCCAGCAGTCTTCGGACAGGGCCAACCTACGAGCAGTACTTC. This sequence encodes CASSLRTGPTYEQYF.

Concerning this clone: It is likely a read error: a sequence one base away is far more abundant. This rearrangement joins TRBV6-1 to TRBJ1-6; TRBD1 aligns across 7 bases. Trimming at V came to 5 bases and at J to 7 bases, leaving 5 bases not matched to a gene. The CDR3 runs to 14 residues. Per the germline V gene, CDR1 is MNHNS and CDR2 is SASEGT. DNA of the CDR3: TGTGCCAGCAGTTCCGGGACAGAGAATTCACCCCTCCACTTT. Amino acid sequence: CASSSGTENSPLHF.

This rearrangement joins TRBV25-1 to TRBJ2-7, with 8 bases that match TRBD2. V was clipped by 3 bases and J by 1 base; unmatched bases: 5. The germline V gene has CDR1 MGHDK and CDR2 SYGVNS. CDR3 size: 15 residues. This CDR3 reads CASSEVGTRSYEQYF. DNA for the CDR3: TGTGCCAGCAGTGAGGTAGGGACTAGATCCTACGAGCAGTACTTC.